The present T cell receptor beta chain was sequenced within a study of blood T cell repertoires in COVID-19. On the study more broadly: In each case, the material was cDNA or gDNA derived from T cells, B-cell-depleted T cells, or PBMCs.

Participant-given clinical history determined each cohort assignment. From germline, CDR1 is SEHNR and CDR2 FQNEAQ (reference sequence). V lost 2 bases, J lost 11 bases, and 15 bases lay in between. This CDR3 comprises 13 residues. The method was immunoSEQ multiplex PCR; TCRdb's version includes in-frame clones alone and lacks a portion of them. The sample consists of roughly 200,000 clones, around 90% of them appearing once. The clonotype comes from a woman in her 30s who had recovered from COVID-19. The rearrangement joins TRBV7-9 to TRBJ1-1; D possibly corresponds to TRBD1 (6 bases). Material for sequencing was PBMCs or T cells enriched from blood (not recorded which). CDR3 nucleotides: TGTGCCAGCAGCTTAATAACAGGGAGTACGGCTTTCTTT. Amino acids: CASSLITGSTAFF. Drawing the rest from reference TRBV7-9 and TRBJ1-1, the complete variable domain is DTGVSQNPRHKITKRGQNVTFRCDPISEHNRLYWYRQTLGQGPEFLTYFQNEAQLEKSRLLSDRFSAERPKGSFSTLEIQRTEQGDSAMYLCASSLITGSTAFFGQGTRLTVV.